Detailed here is one T cell receptor beta chain. TCRdb reprocessed the PCR reads with MiXCR, giving one entry per CDR3 protein. This sample has some 22,000 distinct CDR3 sequences, with around 49% found just once. This entry belongs to a study of vaccination and CD4 T cells after COVID-19. Positivity by PCR occurred from March to December 2020, a period that predated US Alpha, Beta and Delta variants. This CDR3 is 13 amino acids long. The germline gives CDR1 MNHNS, CDR2 SASEGT. The V and J ends lost 10 bases and 3 bases, in that order; junction bases with no gene match: 8. The clonotype originates from a human donor who had recovered from COVID-19. The source material was CD4+ T cells from blood, sampled before SARS-CoV-2 vaccination. V usage is TRBV6-1 and J usage is TRBJ2-7, with 8 bases fitting TRBD2. CDR3 loop: CATKGGTSYEQYF. The CDR3 DNA follows: TGTGCCACCAAGGGGGGGACTAGCTACGAGCAGTACTTC.